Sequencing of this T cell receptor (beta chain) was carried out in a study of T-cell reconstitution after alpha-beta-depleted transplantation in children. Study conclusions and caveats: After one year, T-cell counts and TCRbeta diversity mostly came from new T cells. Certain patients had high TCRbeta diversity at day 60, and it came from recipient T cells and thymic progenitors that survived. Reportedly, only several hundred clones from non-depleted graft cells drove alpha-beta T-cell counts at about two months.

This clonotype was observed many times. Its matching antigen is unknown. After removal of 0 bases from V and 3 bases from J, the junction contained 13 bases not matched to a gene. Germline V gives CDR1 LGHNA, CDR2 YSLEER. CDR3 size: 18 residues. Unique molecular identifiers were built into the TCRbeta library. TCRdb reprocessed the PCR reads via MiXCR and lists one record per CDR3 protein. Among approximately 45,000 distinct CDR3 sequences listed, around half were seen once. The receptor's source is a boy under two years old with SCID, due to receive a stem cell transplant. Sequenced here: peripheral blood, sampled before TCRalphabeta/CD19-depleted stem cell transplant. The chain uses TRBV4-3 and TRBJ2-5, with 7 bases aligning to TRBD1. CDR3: CASSQEPPGQPVKETQYF. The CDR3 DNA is TGCGCCAGCAGCCAAGAACCCCCGGGACAGCCAGTGAAAGAGACCCAGTACTTC.